A selection of T cell receptor beta chains follows, all from one sample in a study of cytomegalovirus exposure and HLA in healthy donors. Sequencing was performed with immunoSEQ multiplex PCR; in TCRdb, only in-frame clones are kept and a portion is missing. The data hold 85,000 to 120,000 clones, with around 57% observed a single time. Sample: PBMCs. Receptors were obtained from a human donor in good health. Each CDR3 is given with its conserved first and last residue. Fields, in order: V gene, J gene, D gene, clone size, CDR3 DNA, CDR3 protein. A D gene is named only where the DNA matches it firmly. Clone size is not always given. Where it is, it says once, few, many or a class for expanded clones.

v_call: TRBV4-1; j_call: TRBJ1-2; d_call: .; clone_size: few; cdr3_nt: TGCGCCAGCAGCCAGGTACAGGGAGCTAACTATGGCTACACCTTC; cdr3_aa: CASSQVQGANYGYTF
v_call: TRBV28; j_call: TRBJ2-5; d_call: .; clone_size: .; cdr3_nt: TGTGCCAGCAGACCGCAGGGGAAAGAGACCCAGTACTTC; cdr3_aa: CASRPQGKETQYF
v_call: TRBV7-6; j_call: TRBJ2-1; d_call: TRBD2; clone_size: .; cdr3_nt: TGTGCCAGCAGCCTCGGACTAGCCTCCTACAATGAGCAGTTCTTC; cdr3_aa: CASSLGLASYNEQFF
v_call: TRBV27; j_call: TRBJ2-7; d_call: .; clone_size: few; cdr3_nt: TGTGCCAGCACCGCAGGGGGGACACCGCCCTACGAGCAGTACTTC; cdr3_aa: CASTAGGTPPYEQYF
v_call: TRBV6-1; j_call: TRBJ2-1; d_call: .; clone_size: .; cdr3_nt: TGTGCCAGCAGCACCGGGGACTCCTACAATGAGCAGTTCTTC; cdr3_aa: CASSTGDSYNEQFF
v_call: TRBV30; j_call: TRBJ1-5; d_call: TRBD1; clone_size: .; cdr3_nt: TGTGCCTGGGCCCCAGGGGGCGATCAGCCCCAGCATTTT; cdr3_aa: CAWAPGGDQPQHF
v_call: TRBV30; j_call: TRBJ1-3; d_call: .; clone_size: .; cdr3_nt: TGTGCCTGGAGTACCAGTTGGGGAAACACCATATATTTT; cdr3_aa: CAWSTSWGNTIYF
v_call: TRBV5-4; j_call: TRBJ2-1; d_call: .; clone_size: .; cdr3_nt: TGTGCCAGCAGCCCCACCGCTGGTAGCTCCTACAATGAGCAGTTCTTC; cdr3_aa: CASSPTAGSSYNEQFF
v_call: TRBV15; j_call: TRBJ2-7; d_call: TRBD2; clone_size: few; cdr3_nt: TGTGCCACCAGCAGAGGGGCTAGCGGGAGGGGATCCTACGAGCAGTACTTC; cdr3_aa: CATSRGASGRGSYEQYF
v_call: TRBV5-1; j_call: TRBJ2-1; d_call: TRBD2; clone_size: .; cdr3_nt: TGCGCCAGCAGCTTAGGGGCTAGCGGGGGTTACAATGAGCAGTTCTTC; cdr3_aa: CASSLGASGGYNEQFF
v_call: TRBV28; j_call: TRBJ2-5; d_call: TRBD1; clone_size: .; cdr3_nt: TGTGCCAGCAAAGTTTTCGGGACAGCAGAGACCCAGTACTTC; cdr3_aa: CASKVFGTAETQYF
v_call: TRBV7-9; j_call: TRBJ1-1; d_call: TRBD1; clone_size: .; cdr3_nt: TGTGCCAGCAGCTTAGAGGGTTTCTGGGACAGGGACACTGAAGCTTTCTTT; cdr3_aa: CASSLEGFWDRDTEAFF
v_call: TRBV6-5; j_call: TRBJ1-2; d_call: .; clone_size: .; cdr3_nt: TGTGCCAGCAGTTACGACAGCCTCTATGGCTACACCTTC; cdr3_aa: CASSYDSLYGYTF
v_call: TRBV7-9; j_call: TRBJ2-1; d_call: .; clone_size: .; cdr3_nt: TGTGCCAGCAGCTCTAGTAGTGAGCAGTTCTTC; cdr3_aa: CASSSSSEQFF
v_call: TRBV11-2; j_call: TRBJ2-1; d_call: TRBD2; clone_size: .; cdr3_nt: TGTGCCAGCAGCCAGGGACTAGCGGCCAGAGGGACTTACAATGAGCAGTTCTTC; cdr3_aa: CASSQGLAARGTYNEQFF